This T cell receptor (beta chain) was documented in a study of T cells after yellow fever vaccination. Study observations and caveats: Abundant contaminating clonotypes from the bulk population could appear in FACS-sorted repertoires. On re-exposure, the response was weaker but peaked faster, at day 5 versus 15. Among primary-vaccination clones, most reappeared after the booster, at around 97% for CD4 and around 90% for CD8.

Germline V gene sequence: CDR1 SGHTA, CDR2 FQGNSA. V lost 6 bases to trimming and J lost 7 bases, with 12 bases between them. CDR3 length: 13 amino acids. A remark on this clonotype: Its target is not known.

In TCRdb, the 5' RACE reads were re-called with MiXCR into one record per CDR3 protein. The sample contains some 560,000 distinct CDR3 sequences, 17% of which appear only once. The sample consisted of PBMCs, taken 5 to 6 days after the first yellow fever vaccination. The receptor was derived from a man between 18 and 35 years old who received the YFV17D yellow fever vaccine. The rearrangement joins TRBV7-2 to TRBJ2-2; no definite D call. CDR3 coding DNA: TGTGCCAGCAGAGTGGCAGTGCTCGGGGAGCTGTTTTTT. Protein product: CASRVAVLGELFF.